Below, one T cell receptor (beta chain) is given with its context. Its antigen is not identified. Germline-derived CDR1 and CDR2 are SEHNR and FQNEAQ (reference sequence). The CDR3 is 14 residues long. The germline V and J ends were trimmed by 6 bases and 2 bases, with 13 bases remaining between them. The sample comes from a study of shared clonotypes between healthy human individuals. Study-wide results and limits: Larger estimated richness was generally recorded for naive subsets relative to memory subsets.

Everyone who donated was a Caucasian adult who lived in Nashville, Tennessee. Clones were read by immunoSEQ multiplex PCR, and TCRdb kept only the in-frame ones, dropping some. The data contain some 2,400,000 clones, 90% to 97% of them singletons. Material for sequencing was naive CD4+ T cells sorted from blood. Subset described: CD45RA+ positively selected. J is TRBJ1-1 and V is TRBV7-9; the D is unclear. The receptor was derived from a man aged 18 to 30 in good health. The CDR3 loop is CASSVNRGNTEAFF. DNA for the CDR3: TGTGCCAGCAGTGTAAACCGCGGAAACACTGAAGCTTTCTTT.